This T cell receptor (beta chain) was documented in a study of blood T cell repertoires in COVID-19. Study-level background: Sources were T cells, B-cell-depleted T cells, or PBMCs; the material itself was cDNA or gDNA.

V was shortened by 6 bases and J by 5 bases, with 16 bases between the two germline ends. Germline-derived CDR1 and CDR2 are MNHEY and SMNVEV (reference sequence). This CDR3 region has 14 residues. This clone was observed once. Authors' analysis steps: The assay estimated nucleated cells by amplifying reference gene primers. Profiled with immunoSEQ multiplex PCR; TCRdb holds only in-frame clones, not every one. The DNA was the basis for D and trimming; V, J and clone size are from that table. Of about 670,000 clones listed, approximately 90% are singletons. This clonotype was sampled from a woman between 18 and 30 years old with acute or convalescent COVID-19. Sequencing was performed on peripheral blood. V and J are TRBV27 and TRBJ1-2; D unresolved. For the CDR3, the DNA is TGTGCCAGCAGGCCCAGCGTGCTATTGTATGGCTACACCTTC. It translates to CASRPSVLLYGYTF.